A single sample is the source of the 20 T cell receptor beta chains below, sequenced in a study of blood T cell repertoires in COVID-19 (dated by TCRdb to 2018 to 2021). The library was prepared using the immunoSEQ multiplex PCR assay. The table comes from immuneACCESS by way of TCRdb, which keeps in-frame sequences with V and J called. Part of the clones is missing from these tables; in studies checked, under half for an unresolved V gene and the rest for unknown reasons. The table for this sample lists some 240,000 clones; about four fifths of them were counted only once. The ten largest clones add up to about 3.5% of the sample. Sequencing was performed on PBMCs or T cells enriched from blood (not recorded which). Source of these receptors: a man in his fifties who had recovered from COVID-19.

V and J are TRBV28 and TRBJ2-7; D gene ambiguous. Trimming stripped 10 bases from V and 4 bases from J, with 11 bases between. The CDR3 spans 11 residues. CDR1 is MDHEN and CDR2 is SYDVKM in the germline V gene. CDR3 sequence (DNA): TGTGCCACCCTTAGACTTTACGAGCAGTACTTC. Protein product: CATLRLYEQYF.

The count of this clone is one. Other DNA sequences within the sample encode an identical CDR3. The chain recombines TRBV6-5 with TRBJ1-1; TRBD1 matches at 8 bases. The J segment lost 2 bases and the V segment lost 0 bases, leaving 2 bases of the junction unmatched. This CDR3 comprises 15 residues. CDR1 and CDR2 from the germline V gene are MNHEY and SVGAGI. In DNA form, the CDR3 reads TGTGCCAGCAGTTACTCGCAGGGGGCCAACACTGAAGCTTTCTTT. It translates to CASSYSQGANTEAFF.

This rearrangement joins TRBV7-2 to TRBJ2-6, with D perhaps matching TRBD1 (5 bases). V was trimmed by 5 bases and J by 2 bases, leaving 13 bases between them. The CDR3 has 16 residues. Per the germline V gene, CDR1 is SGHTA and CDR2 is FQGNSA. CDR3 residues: CASSPGPRAGANVLTF. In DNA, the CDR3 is TGTGCCAGCAGCCCTGGTCCCAGGGCTGGGGCCAACGTCCTGACTTTC.

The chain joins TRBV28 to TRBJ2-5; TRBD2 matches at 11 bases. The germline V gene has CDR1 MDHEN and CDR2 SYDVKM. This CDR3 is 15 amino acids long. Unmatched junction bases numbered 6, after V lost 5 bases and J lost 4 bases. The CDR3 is CASSGGSGRVETQYF. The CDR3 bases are TGTGCCAGCAGTGGGGGTAGCGGGAGGGTAGAGACCCAGTACTTC. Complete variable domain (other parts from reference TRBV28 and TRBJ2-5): DVKVTQSSRYLVKRTGEKVFLECVQDMDHENMFWYRQDPGLGLRLIYFSYDVKMKEKGDIPEGYSVSREKKERFSLILESASTNQTSMYLCASSGGSGRVETQYFGPGTRLLVL.

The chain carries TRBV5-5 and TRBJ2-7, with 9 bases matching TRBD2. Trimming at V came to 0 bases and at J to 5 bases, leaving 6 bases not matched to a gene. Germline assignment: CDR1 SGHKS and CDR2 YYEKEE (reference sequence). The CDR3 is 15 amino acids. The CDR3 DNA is TGTGCCAGCAGCTTGGTGGCTAGCGGGACCCACGAGCAGTACTTC. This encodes CASSLVASGTHEQYF.

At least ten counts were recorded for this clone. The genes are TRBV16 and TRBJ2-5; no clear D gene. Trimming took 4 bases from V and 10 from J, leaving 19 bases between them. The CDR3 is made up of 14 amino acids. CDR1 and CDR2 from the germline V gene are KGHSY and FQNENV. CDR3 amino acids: CASSPRGPMQSQYF. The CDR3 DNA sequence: TGTGCCAGCAGCCCACGCGGCCCCATGCAGAGCCAGTACTTC.

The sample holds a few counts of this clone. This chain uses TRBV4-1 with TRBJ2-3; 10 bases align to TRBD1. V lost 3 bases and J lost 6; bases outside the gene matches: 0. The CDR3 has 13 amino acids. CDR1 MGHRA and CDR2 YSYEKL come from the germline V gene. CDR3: CASSQTGGDTQYF. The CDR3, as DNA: TGCGCCAGCAGCCAGACAGGGGGCGATACGCAGTATTTT.

CDR3: CAWSAANRVPNYGYTF. DNA of the CDR3: TGTGCCTGGAGCGCCGCCAACAGGGTCCCGAACTATGGCTACACCTTC. This chain uses TRBV30 with TRBJ1-2; tentatively, D is TRBD1 (6 bases). V lost 3 bases and J lost 2, with 19 bases in between. This CDR3 is 16 amino acids long. Germline V gene sequence: CDR1 GTSNPN, CDR2 SVGIG (reference sequence).

CDR3 nucleotide sequence: TGTGCCAGCAGCGCCCGGGACAGGGGTATAGATACGCAGTATTTT. It specifies CASSARDRGIDTQYF. The J gene is TRBJ2-3, the V gene TRBV7-8, with 10 bases matching TRBD1. The CDR3 is 15 amino acids. V shed 5 bases, J shed 5 bases, and the junction held 7 bases outside the gene matches. The germline CDR1 and CDR2 sequences are SGHVS and FQNEAQ.

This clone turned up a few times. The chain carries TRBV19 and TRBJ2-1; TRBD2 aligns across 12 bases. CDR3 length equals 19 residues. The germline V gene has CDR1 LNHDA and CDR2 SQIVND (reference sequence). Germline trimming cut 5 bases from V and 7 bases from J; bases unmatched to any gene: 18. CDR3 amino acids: CASSLGLAGYSPEVNEQFF. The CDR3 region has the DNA TGTGCCAGTAGTTTGGGACTAGCGGGTTATAGTCCAGAAGTTAATGAGCAGTTCTTC.

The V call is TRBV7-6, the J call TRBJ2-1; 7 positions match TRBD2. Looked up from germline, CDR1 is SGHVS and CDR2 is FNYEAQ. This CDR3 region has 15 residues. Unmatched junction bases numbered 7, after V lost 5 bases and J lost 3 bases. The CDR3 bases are TGTGCCAGCAGCCTAGAAGCGGGAAACTACAATGAGCAGTTCTTC. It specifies CASSLEAGNYNEQFF.

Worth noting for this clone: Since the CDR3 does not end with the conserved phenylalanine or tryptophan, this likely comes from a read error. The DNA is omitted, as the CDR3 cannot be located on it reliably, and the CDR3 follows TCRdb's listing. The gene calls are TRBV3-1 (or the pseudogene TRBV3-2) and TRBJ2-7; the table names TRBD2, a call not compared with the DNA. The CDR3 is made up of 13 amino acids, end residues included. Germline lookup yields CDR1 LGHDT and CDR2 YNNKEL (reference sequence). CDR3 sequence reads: CASSQGLAGALVL.

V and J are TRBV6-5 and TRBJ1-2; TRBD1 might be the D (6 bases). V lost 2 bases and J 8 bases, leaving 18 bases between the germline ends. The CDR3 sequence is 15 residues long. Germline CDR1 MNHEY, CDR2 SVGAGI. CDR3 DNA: TGTGCCAGCAGTTACACTGCCCTCAGGGGCTCCGGCTACACCTTC. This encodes CASSYTALRGSGYTF.

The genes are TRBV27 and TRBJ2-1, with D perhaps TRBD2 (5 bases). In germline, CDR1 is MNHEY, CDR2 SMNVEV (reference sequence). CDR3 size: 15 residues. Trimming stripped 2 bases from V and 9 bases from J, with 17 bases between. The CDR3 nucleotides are TGTGCCAGCAGTTTACGCGGGTCGGGGATAAGTGAGCAGTTCTTC. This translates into CASSLRGSGISEQFF.

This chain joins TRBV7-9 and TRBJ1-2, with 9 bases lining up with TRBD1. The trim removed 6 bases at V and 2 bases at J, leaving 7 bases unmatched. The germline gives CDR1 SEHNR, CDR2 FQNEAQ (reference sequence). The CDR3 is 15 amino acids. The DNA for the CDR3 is TGTGCCAGCAGACCCGGGACAGGGAGGAACTATGGCTACACCTTC. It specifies CASRPGTGRNYGYTF.

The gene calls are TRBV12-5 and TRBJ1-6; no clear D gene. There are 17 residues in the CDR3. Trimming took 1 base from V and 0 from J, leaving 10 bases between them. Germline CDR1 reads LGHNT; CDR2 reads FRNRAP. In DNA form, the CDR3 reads TGTGCTAGTGGTTTGGGTTCGGTGAGCTCCTATAATTCACCCCTCCACTTT. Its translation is CASGLGSVSSYNSPLHF.

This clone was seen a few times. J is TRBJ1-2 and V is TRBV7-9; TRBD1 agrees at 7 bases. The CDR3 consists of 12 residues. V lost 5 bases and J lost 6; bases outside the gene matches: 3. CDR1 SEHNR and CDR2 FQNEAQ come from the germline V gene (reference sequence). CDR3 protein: CASSNTGDGYTF. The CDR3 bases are TGTGCCAGCAGCAATACAGGGGATGGCTACACCTTC.

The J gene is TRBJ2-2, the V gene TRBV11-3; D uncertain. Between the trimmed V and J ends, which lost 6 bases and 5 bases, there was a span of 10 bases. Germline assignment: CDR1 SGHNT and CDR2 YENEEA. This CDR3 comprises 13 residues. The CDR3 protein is CASRVPGTGELFF. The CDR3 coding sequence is TGTGCCAGCAGGGTCCCCGGGACCGGGGAGCTGTTTTTT.

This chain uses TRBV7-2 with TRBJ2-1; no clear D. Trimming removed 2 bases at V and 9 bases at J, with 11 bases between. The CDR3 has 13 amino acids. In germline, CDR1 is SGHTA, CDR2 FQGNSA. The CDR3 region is CASSLSSLPEQFF. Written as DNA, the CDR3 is TGTGCCAGCAGCTTATCTAGTCTCCCTGAGCAGTTCTTC.

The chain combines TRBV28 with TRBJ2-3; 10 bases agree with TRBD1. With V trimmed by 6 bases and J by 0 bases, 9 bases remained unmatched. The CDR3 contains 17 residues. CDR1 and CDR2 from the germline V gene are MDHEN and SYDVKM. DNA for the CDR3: TGTGCCAGCAGCCTACGGAGGGACAGGGGCAGCACAGATACGCAGTATTTT. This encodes CASSLRRDRGSTDTQYF.